This paragraph covers one TCR beta chain sequence. Its antigen target is currently unknown. Base quality data are lacking; no much larger clone is found one base away. This sample stems from a study of blood T cell repertoires in COVID-19 (dated by TCRdb to about 2020). Context from the whole study: The collaborator samples originated in the United States, Italy and Spain and spanned the acute and convalescent phases of COVID-19. Samples came from the ongoing ImmuneRACE study (first 160 participants) plus 1,254 subjects from 6 global collaborators. The prospective study material was composed of cDNA or gDNA derived from T cells, B-cell-depleted T cells, or PBMCs. The repertoires were released in a freely available public database intended as a resource for research on the immune response to SARS-CoV-2. Sample metadata almost always included a de-identified subject ID, COVID-19 status, age in years and sex. Deeply sampled blood TCRbeta repertoires from subjects exposed to, actively infected with, or recovered from COVID-19 were included in the dataset. Where HLA class I and class II types were available, the types were taken from metadata supplied by the sample provider, not from assay-based typing.

The immunoSEQ Assay, a bias-controlled multiplex PCR, was used to amplify TCRbeta CDR3 regions from genomic DNA. The study's own analysis went as follows. The number of nucleated cells in each sample was estimated by amplification of reference gene primers within the assay. To quantify the absolute abundance of each unique TCRbeta CDR3 rearrangement, sequence reads were collapsed and filtered. For each sample, productive Simpson clonality was calculated by taking the square root of Simpson's diversity index across productive rearrangements. The clones in this table, taken by TCRdb from immuneACCESS, are in-frame only. Not every clone is retained; where verified, under half of the shortfall comes from an unresolved V gene, and the cause of the rest is unknown. That table supplies the V and J calls and clone size; D and trimming were determined from the DNA. For this sample there are under 300,000 clones; 80% to 90% appear just once. 1.5% to 2% of the sample comes from the top ten.

Participants in the prospective study were aged roughly 18 to 89 years, lived in 24 United States geographic areas, and enrolled through a virtual design. Cohort assignment in the prospective study relied on participant-reported clinical history from a screening survey and a study questionnaire. ImmuneRACE Cohort 3 recovered participants were defined by two consecutive negative NP/OP PCR tests, healthcare professional clearance, or symptom resolution. Each participant in the prospective study had whole blood, serum and a nasopharyngeal or oropharyngeal swab collected by mobile phlebotomists. Participants in the prospective study had the option to provide additional blood draws and questionnaires over a roughly 2-month period. Before DNA extraction, prospective study blood samples were shipped either frozen or at room temperature. What the work shows at the level of the full study, not this receptor alone: The amount of clinical and demographic metadata varied by source and participant and was provided uncurated.

The sequenced sample consisted of PBMCs or T cells enriched from blood (not recorded which). The source of this sequence is a woman aged 50 to 65 who had recovered from COVID-19.

The DNA sequence is as follows: TGTGCCAGCAGTTTCCGCCGACAGGGACCTTACAATGAGCAGTTCTTC. This is translated as CASSFRRQGPYNEQFF. The chain was built from TRBV27 and TRBJ2-1, with 7 central nucleotides matching TRBD1. The V end gives up 3 bases and the J end 4 bases, leaving 9 bases in the junction not matched to a gene. Reading the germline V gene (reference sequence) gives CDR1 MNHEY and CDR2 SMNVEV. The CDR3 runs 16 residues from the cysteine to the phenylalanine. Only the CDR3 portion is preserved as DNA: 48 bases, with reading frame beginning at the first base.